This TCR beta chain emerged from a study of T cell changes during pregnancy in multiple sclerosis (dated by TCRdb to the late 2010s). About the full investigation: Changes in the T cell repertoire over the course of pregnancy were examined in this study in women with multiple sclerosis.

Library preparation used the immunoSEQ multiplex PCR assay. Held by TCRdb, this immuneACCESS table contains in-frame sequences only and omits some clones. Under half of the omission traces to an unresolved V gene where checked; the cause of the rest is unknown. The sample profile shows over 80,000 clones; 85% to 95% of them were found once. 1.1% to 1.5% of the sample lies in the top ten. As encoded in the germline V gene, CDR1 is SGHRS while CDR2 is YFSETQ. Reading from cysteine to phenylalanine, the CDR3 counts 17 amino acids. Just CDR3 DNA is preserved here, 51 bases in frame from base 1. V is pruned by 4 bases and J by 3 bases, leaving 13 bases of the junction without a gene match. Remarks on this clone: This receptor's antigen is unknown. No much larger clone exists at a distance of one base, and base qualities are not known.

The sequence was obtained from a female donor in good health, enrolled as a control in a pregnancy study. The sample consisted of peripheral blood, taken in the third trimester of pregnancy. This chain is built from TRBV5-1 and TRBJ1-3, with 7 central nucleotides matching TRBD1. In nucleotide form, the sequence is TGCGCCAGCAGCACCGAACCGACAGGGAAAGGTGGAAACACCATATATTTT. Its coded protein is CASSTEPTGKGGNTIYF.